One and the same sample provided the 11 T cell receptor beta chains below, sequenced in a study of blood T cell repertoires in COVID-19. The repertoire was sequenced with immunoSEQ multiplex PCR; TCRdb's copy has only in-frame clones and lacks some. The table has about 270,000 clones, 80% to 95% seen once. What was sequenced was PBMCs or T cells enriched from blood (not recorded which). The source of these receptors is a man aged 35 to 55 who had been exposed to COVID-19.

This clone appeared once. The chain is built from TRBV10-3 and TRBJ1-4; 9 bases fit TRBD1. V was pared by 3 bases and J by 3 bases, with 8 bases of the junction left unmatched. The germline V gene has CDR1 ENHRY and CDR2 SYGVKD. The CDR3 loop spans 17 amino acids. Here the CDR3 reads CAISDGDRDRSNEKLFF. DNA for the CDR3: TGTGCCATCAGTGACGGGGACAGGGATAGGTCTAATGAAAAACTGTTTTTT.

This clone occurred once. The chain joins TRBV7-9 to TRBJ1-1, with D unclear. Trimming stripped 6 bases from V and 3 bases from J, with 5 bases between. The CDR3 consists of 11 residues. The germline CDR1 and CDR2 sequences are SEHNR and FQNEAQ (reference sequence). CDR3 nucleotides: TGTGCCAGCAGTCAGTACACTGAAGCTTTCTTT. Protein product: CASSQYTEAFF.

The chain joins TRBV29-1 to TRBJ1-2, with a weak D call TRBD1 (6 bases). The CDR3 has 12 residues. Germline-derived CDR1 and CDR2 are SQVTM and ANQGSEA. The ends were cut back, 5 bases at V and 3 bases at J, with 10 bases in the middle. CDR3 protein: CSVWSGDYGYTF. The CDR3, as DNA: TGCAGCGTTTGGTCAGGGGACTATGGCTACACCTTC.

Points on this clone: One end of the junction does not line up with germline, which may come from a read error. This CDR3 reads CASREGQGAGGYTF. CDR3 nucleotide sequence: TGTGCCAGCAGGGAAGGACAGGGGGCAGGAGGCTACACCTTC. The chain carries TRBV6-1 and TRBJ1-2; 11 nucleotides agree with TRBD1. CDR1 and CDR2 (germline): MNHNS, SASEGT. This CDR3 is 14 amino acids long.

V usage is TRBV5-4 and J usage is TRBJ2-7; D might be TRBD2 (6 bases). The germline V gene has CDR1 SGHNT and CDR2 YYREEE (reference sequence). The CDR3 is 15 residues long. V was pared by 4 bases and J by 0 bases, with 14 bases between. CDR3 bases: TGTGCCAGCAGCGCCGGTAGCGGTCCCTCCTACGAGCAGTACTTC. Translation gives CASSAGSGPSYEQYF.

This clone showed up just once. This chain joins TRBV7-9 and TRBJ1-1; weak D call: TRBD1 (6 bases). Germline-derived CDR1 and CDR2 are SEHNR and FQNEAQ (reference sequence). V was cut by 4 bases and J by 1 base, with 10 bases left in between. The CDR3 sequence is 14 residues long. CDR3 sequence: CASSYRDKNTEAFF. CDR3 in DNA: TGTGCCAGCAGCTACCGGGACAAGAACACTGAAGCTTTCTTT.

The V gene is TRBV5-4, the J gene TRBJ2-2; possible D gene TRBD1, 5 bases. This CDR3 has 16 residues. Germline V gives CDR1 SGHNT, CDR2 YYREEE (reference sequence). Trimming stripped 1 base from V and 1 base from J, with 11 bases between. In nucleotides, the CDR3 is TGTGCCAGCAGCTTGAGGGCAGGGCAGAACACCGGGGAGCTGTTTTTT. This encodes CASSLRAGQNTGELFF.

The chain recombines TRBV5-1 with TRBJ2-1; 8 bases are shared with TRBD2. Germline V gene sequence: CDR1 SGHRS, CDR2 YFSETQ. This CDR3 comprises 18 residues. V lost 5 bases, J lost 1 base, and 14 bases stayed unmatched. The CDR3 here is CASRSAAGAGGSYNEQFF. Here the CDR3 DNA reads TGCGCCAGCAGGTCCGCCGCAGGTGCGGGAGGATCCTACAATGAGCAGTTCTTC.

This clone was detected only once. Other DNA sequences in this specimen translate into the identical CDR3. The chain joins TRBV6-5 to TRBJ1-1; 8 bases are shared with TRBD1. CDR1 and CDR2 from the germline V gene are MNHEY and SVGAGI. CDR3 length: 15 amino acids. Trimming took 0 bases from V and 2 from J; bases not matched to a gene: 2. This chain's CDR3 is CASSYSTGVNTEAFF. The CDR3 DNA is TGTGCCAGCAGTTACTCGACAGGGGTAAACACTGAAGCTTTCTTT.

This chain joins TRBV29-1 and TRBJ1-1, with D possibly TRBD1 on 6 matching bases. The CDR3 runs to 15 residues. Germline V gene data show CDR1 as SQVTM and CDR2 as ANQGSEA. V was clipped by 6 bases and J by 1 base, with 18 bases between them. In DNA, the CDR3 is TGCAGCGTACCTACCCGAAGGGGGGGGAACACTGAAGCTTTCTTT. The encoded protein is CSVPTRRGGNTEAFF.

The chain links TRBV28 to TRBJ1-1; D uncertain. Germline loops: CDR1 MDHEN, CDR2 SYDVKM. The length of the CDR3 is 14 residues. V lost 3 bases and J lost 0, with 8 bases in between. The CDR3 protein is CASSFHSMNTEAFF. In nucleotides, the CDR3 is TGTGCCAGCAGTTTTCACTCAATGAACACTGAAGCTTTCTTT.